One TCR beta chain is described in this entry. These data originate in a study of Graves' ophthalmopathy and Graves' hyperthyroidism. CDR3 regions of TCR beta were amplified from RNA transcripts. Following a first-round RT-PCR that used HTBI primers, a second-round multiplex PCR was carried out. TCRdb recomputed calls from the multiplex PCR reads with MiXCR, one row per CDR3 protein. The data hold a few hundred thousand distinct CDR3 sequences, with about 40% observed a single time. The germline V gene has CDR1 SEHNR and CDR2 FQNEAQ (reference sequence). V lost 2 bases and J lost 9, with 13 bases in between. The length of the CDR3 is 14 residues.

The specimen sequenced was peripheral blood or thyroid tissue (not recorded which). This TCR was recovered from an adult man with Graves' hyperthyroidism. The genes are TRBV7-9 and TRBJ2-2; no clear D gene. The CDR3 coding sequence is TGTGCCAGCAGCTTAAGTTCCGGACGTCGGGAGCTGTTTTTT. Protein product: CASSLSSGRRELFF.